This T cell receptor (beta chain) emerged from a study of cytomegalovirus exposure and HLA in healthy donors. Regarding the study as a whole: Donors were assumed by presence/absence analyses to have roughly uniform sequencing depth. Association of 15,000 to 20,000 TCR beta sequences with HLA alleles was found at 0.05 false discovery rate in a later analysis.

This clone was picked up a small number of times. Its cognate antigen is unknown. Primers for the PCR totalled 60 Vbeta and 13 Jbeta. Data came from immunoSEQ multiplex PCR; TCRdb stores just in-frame clones and leaves some out. The sample contains fewer than 200,000 clones, approximately 71% of which appear only once. Sequences were obtained from PBMCs. The clonotype was recovered from a woman in her late teens or twenties in good health and CMV-seropositive.

The CDR3 sequence is CASSFPGGAGANVLTF. In DNA form, the CDR3 reads TGTGCCAGCAGCTTCCCCGGGGGGGCTGGGGCCAACGTCCTGACTTTC. V is TRBV5-4 and J is TRBJ2-6, with 8 bases fitting TRBD2. Per the germline V gene, CDR1 is SGHNT and CDR2 is YYREEE (reference sequence). CDR3 length equals 16 residues. The V segment lost 2 bases and the J segment 2 bases; nucleotides outside the gene matches: 3.